This record looks at one T cell receptor beta chain sequence and its context. Clones were read by immunoSEQ multiplex PCR, and TCRdb kept only the in-frame ones, dropping some. Here the sample spans roughly 150,000 clones, under 85% being singletons. The data are from a study of blood T cell repertoires in COVID-19. With V trimmed by 3 bases and J by 2 bases, 3 bases remained unmatched. There are 15 residues in the CDR3. Germline values: CDR1 SGHNT, CDR2 YYREEE (reference sequence). The sequenced material came from peripheral blood. This TCR was recovered from a man aged 50 to 60 with active or convalescent COVID-19. The rearrangement uses TRBV5-4 and TRBJ2-3; TRBD2 matches at 10 bases. The CDR3 region has the DNA TGTGCCAGCAGCTCAGGACTAGCGGCCACAGATACGCAGTATTTT. It codes for CASSSGLAATDTQYF.